These 8 T cell receptor beta chains were sequenced from one sample in a study of human T cells and chemical hapten exposure. Sample time point: patch test 2, 6 weeks after DPC sensitization. Specified treatment: therapeutic diphenylcyclopropenone sensitization with weekly scalp DPC. TCRdb used MiXCR to reprocess the RACE reads, holding one entry per CDR3 protein. This sample yields approximately 87,000 distinct CDR3 sequences, of which approximately 10% are seen a single time; 3% to 4% belongs to the top ten. The sequencing here drew on whole blood, taken in connection with sensitization to the hapten diphenylcyclopropenone (DPC). The receptors come from a middle-aged woman with alopecia areata. Some clones in this sample may be carry-over from other donors' samples.

The rearrangement uses TRBV29-1 and TRBJ2-3; D gene ambiguous. Trimming cost V 4 bases and J 1 base, with 6 bases left between them. The germline V gene encodes CDR1 SQVTM and CDR2 ANQGSEA. The CDR3 spans 12 residues. The CDR3 spells CSVGPGTDTQYF. The DNA of the CDR3 is TGCAGCGTTGGCCCGGGCACAGATACGCAGTATTTT.

The genes are TRBV4-2 and TRBJ1-1; 10 bases map to TRBD1. This CDR3 has 16 residues. Germline loops: CDR1 LGHNA, CDR2 YNFKEQ. V shed 6 bases and J 5 bases; nucleotides not matched to a gene: 12. In DNA, the CDR3 is TGTGCCAGCAGGCGTGTAACCGGGACAGGGGATACTGAAGCTTTCTTT. This gives the protein CASRRVTGTGDTEAFF.

This clonotype was recorded many times. The chain is built from TRBV29-1 and TRBJ2-7; no reliable D call. The CDR3 is 9 residues long. Trimming took off 4 bases at V and 9 bases at J, with 7 bases between the two ends. CDR1 and CDR2 from the germline V gene are SQVTM and ANQGSEA. DNA of the CDR3: TGCAGCGTTGCCCCAGGGCAGTACTTC. As protein: CSVAPGQYF.

This chain uses TRBV5-1 with TRBJ1-1; D is perhaps TRBD1 (5 bases). The CDR3 covers 14 residues. The V gene lost 4 bases and the J gene lost 1 base, with 11 bases spanning the gap. From germline, CDR1 is SGHRS and CDR2 YFSETQ. As DNA, the CDR3 is TGCGCCAGCAGCACTCAGGGACGGAACACTGAAGCTTTCTTT. The encoded protein is CASSTQGRNTEAFF.

The table lists this clonotype with a few counts. The chain links TRBV7-9 to TRBJ2-7, with 8 bases identical to TRBD1. With 5 bases clipped from V and 5 bases from J, the junction kept 8 bases outside the gene matches. This CDR3 has 14 residues. Germline CDR1 is SEHNR and CDR2 is FQNEAQ (reference sequence). The CDR3 protein is CASSVGQGRDEQYF. In nucleotides, the CDR3 is TGTGCCAGCAGCGTCGGACAGGGACGGGACGAGCAGTACTTC.

This clonotype has a handful of counts. The chain employs TRBV7-2 and TRBJ2-2; D tentatively fits TRBD1 or TRBD2 (6 bases each). CDR1 is SGHTA and CDR2 is FQGNSA in the germline V gene. This CDR3 contains 13 residues. With 10 bases removed from V and 3 bases from J, the gap between germline ends came to 12 bases. The CDR3 region is CANRGRDTGELFF. The CDR3 nucleotides read TGTGCCAACCGGGGGCGGGACACCGGGGAGCTGTTTTTT.

CDR3 in DNA: TGTGCCACCAGGGGTCAGGACGAGCCGCCCACTGAAGCTTTCTTT. Translated: CATRGQDEPPTEAFF. The rearrangement joins TRBV24-1 to TRBJ1-1; D is unclear. Trimming stripped 7 bases from V and 4 bases from J, with 18 bases between. This CDR3 has 15 residues. CDR1 is KGHDR and CDR2 is SFDVKD in the germline V gene.

At least ten counts were recorded for this clonotype. The chain recombines TRBV5-1 with TRBJ2-4; weak D call: TRBD1 (5 bases). CDR1 is SGHRS, CDR2 YFSETQ, per germline. The CDR3 sequence is 15 residues long. The germline V and J ends were trimmed by 0 bases and 7 bases, with 14 bases remaining between them. In DNA, the CDR3 is TGCGCCAGCAGCTTGGATGGTCAGGGATTCAACATTCAGTACTTC. The encoded protein is CASSLDGQGFNIQYF. The whole variable domain, remainder taken from reference TRBV5-1 and TRBJ2-4, is KAGVTQTPRYLIKTRGQQVTLSCSPISGHRSVSWYQQTPGQGLQFLFEYFSETQRNKGNFPGRFSGRQFSNSRSEMNVSTLELGDSALYLCASSLDGQGFNIQYFGAGTRLSVL.